The next 22 T cell receptor beta chains were all read from a single sample in a study of T cells in tumors after PD-1 blockade. Clones were sequenced by immunoSEQ multiplex PCR, and TCRdb holds only the in-frame ones, with some missing. The sample carries some 60,000 clones, around four fifths recorded once. This sample comprised PBMCs, obtained before anti-PD-1 treatment. The receptor source for this set is a human donor with basal cell carcinoma.

The sample holds one count of this clone. V and J are TRBV29-1 and TRBJ2-5; tentative D call: TRBD1 (6 bases). The CDR3 extends over 13 amino acids. CDR1 and CDR2 from the germline V gene are SQVTM and ANQGSEA. V gave up 7 bases and J gave up 6 bases, with 18 bases separating them. The chain's CDR3 is CSAGGSSLQTQYF. The CDR3 region has the DNA TGCAGCGCTGGGGGCTCTAGCTTGCAGACCCAGTACTTC.

J is TRBJ2-3 and V is TRBV7-9; 12 bases align to TRBD2. The CDR3 totals 15 residues. The germline V gene encodes CDR1 SEHNR and CDR2 FQNEAQ (reference sequence). V was pared by 4 bases and J by 4 bases, with 3 bases of the junction left unmatched. The CDR3: CASSSSGGAADTQYF. The DNA of the CDR3 is TGTGCCAGCAGCTCTAGCGGGGGGGCCGCAGATACGCAGTATTTT.

The chain combines TRBV7-3 with TRBJ2-1; tentatively, D is TRBD2 (6 bases). This CDR3 region has 18 residues. V was cut by 5 bases and J by 8 bases, with 28 bases left in between. Germline V CDR1 and CDR2: SGHTA, FQGTGA. CDR3 bases: TGTGCCAGCAGCCCGGGGAGTTTGCGGGGCTTTATGGGGGATGAGCAGTTCTTC. Amino acids: CASSPGSLRGFMGDEQFF.

The V and J genes are TRBV30 and TRBJ2-1; D is perhaps TRBD2 (6 bases). With 4 bases removed from V and 7 bases from J, the gap between germline ends came to 8 bases. This CDR3 is built from 11 residues. Germline V gives CDR1 GTSNPN, CDR2 SVGIG (reference sequence). CDR3 nucleotide sequence: TGTGCCTGGACCGGGGGTAATGAGCAGTTCTTC. Its protein is CAWTGGNEQFF.

This sequence joins TRBV27 and TRBJ2-5, with TRBD2 matching 7 bases. Germline CDR1 and CDR2: MNHEY and SMNVEV (reference sequence). Trimming at V came to 1 base and at J to 2 bases, leaving 1 base not matched to a gene. This CDR3 comprises 14 residues. The CDR3 coding sequence is TGTGCCAGCAGTTTATGGGGGGGGCAAGAGACCCAGTACTTC. Its protein product is CASSLWGGQETQYF.

This clone has only one observation. The chain carries TRBV2 and TRBJ2-7; D not certain. The ends were cut back, 5 bases at V and 3 bases at J, with 5 bases in the middle. This CDR3 is 11 amino acids long. Germline V gene sequence: CDR1 SNHLY, CDR2 FYNNEI. In DNA, the CDR3 is TGTGCCAGCAGTATGGACTACGAGCAGTACTTC. Protein product: CASSMDYEQYF.

CDR3 coding DNA: TGTGCCAGCAGCGGTTCCGGGACAGGGGGAAACAATGAGCAGTTCTTC. Encoded protein: CASSGSGTGGNNEQFF. J is TRBJ2-1 and V is TRBV9; 11 nucleotides line up with TRBD1. V was clipped by 3 bases and J by 5 bases; unmatched bases: 7. Germline CDR1 is SGDLS and CDR2 is YYNGEE. This CDR3 comprises 16 residues. The full variable domain, rest sourced from reference TRBV9 and TRBJ2-1, is DSGVTQTPKHLITATGQRVTLRCSPRSGDLSVYWYQQSLDQGLQFLIQYYNGEERAKGNILERFSAQQFPDLHSELNLSSLELGDSALYFCASSGSGTGGNNEQFFGPGTRLTVL.

The table lists this clone with a few counts. This rearrangement joins TRBV6-2 or TRBV6-3 to TRBJ1-1; a possible D gene is TRBD1 (6 bases). CDR1 and CDR2 (germline): MNHEY, SVGEGT. CDR3 length equals 13 residues. The ends were cut back, 5 bases at V and 3 bases at J, with 10 bases in the middle. CDR3 coding DNA: TGTGCCAGCAGTGAGGACAGATACACTGAAGCTTTCTTT. Protein product: CASSEDRYTEAFF.

The genes are TRBV5-6 and TRBJ2-1; 7 bases are a match to TRBD1. With V trimmed by 4 bases and J by 7 bases, 11 bases remained unmatched. CDR3 size: 15 residues. The germline V gene has CDR1 SGHDT and CDR2 YYEEEE. This CDR3 is CASSLLQGIVNEQFF. In DNA, the CDR3 is TGTGCCAGCAGCCTCCTACAGGGGATAGTAAATGAGCAGTTCTTC.

J is TRBJ2-2 and V is TRBV9, with D perhaps TRBD1 (6 bases). Trimming shortened V by 0 bases and J by 7 bases, and 19 bases separated the two germline ends. The germline gives CDR1 SGDLS, CDR2 YYNGEE. The CDR3 is 17 residues long. The CDR3 spells CASSVESLDRQNGELFF. CDR3 coding DNA: TGTGCCAGCAGCGTAGAGTCTCTGGACAGACAAAACGGGGAGCTGTTTTTT.

In its sample, this clone was seen once. The chain carries TRBV5-6 and TRBJ2-4, with a possible D match to TRBD1 (5 bases). The V gene's germline CDR1 is SGHDT and CDR2 YYEEEE. The CDR3 extends over 15 amino acids. V shed 0 bases and J shed 6 bases, with 13 bases lying between them. CDR3 sequence: CASSLAQGRGNIQYF. CDR3 coding DNA: TGTGCCAGCAGCTTGGCGCAGGGAAGGGGAAACATTCAGTACTTC.

The chain joins TRBV19 to TRBJ1-2, with 8 positions matching TRBD1. The junction had 11 bases not matched to a gene; V was cut back by 3 bases and J by 8 bases. The CDR3 runs 15 residues. Germline V gene lookup returns CDR1 LNHDA and CDR2 SQIVND (reference sequence). This chain's CDR3 is CASSIQQGGVGGYTF. CDR3 sequence (DNA): TGTGCCAGTAGTATCCAACAGGGGGGAGTGGGGGGCTACACCTTC.

This chain connects TRBV27 to TRBJ2-3; D perhaps matches TRBD1 (6 bases). This CDR3 region has 15 residues. Germline CDR1 and CDR2: MNHEY and SMNVEV (reference sequence). V was shortened by 8 bases and J by 1 base, with 16 bases between the two germline ends. In nucleotides, the CDR3 is TGTGCCAGCCATGGGATGGGGGCCGGCACAGATACGCAGTATTTT. Its protein product is CASHGMGAGTDTQYF.

The chain recombines TRBV2 with TRBJ2-2, with TRBD2 matching 10 bases. The CDR3 runs 16 residues. V gave up 4 bases and J gave up 2 bases; unmatched junction bases: 4. Germline assignment: CDR1 SNHLY and CDR2 FYNNEI. The CDR3 sequence: CASSVLAGDNTGELFF. The DNA for the CDR3 is TGTGCCAGCAGTGTCCTAGCGGGGGACAACACCGGGGAGCTGTTTTTT.

This chain links TRBV5-6 with TRBJ2-7; unclear D gene. Looked up from germline, CDR1 is SGHDT and CDR2 is YYEEEE. V lost 4 bases and J 2 bases, leaving 10 bases between the germline ends. The CDR3 totals 13 residues. This chain's CDR3 is CASSEDGTYEQYF. The DNA for the CDR3 is TGTGCCAGCAGCGAGGATGGAACCTACGAGCAGTACTTC.

In this sample, this clone turned up a few times. The V and J genes are TRBV5-1 and TRBJ1-3, with no clear D. In germline, CDR1 is SGHRS, CDR2 YFSETQ. The CDR3 sequence is 15 residues long. V dropped 0 bases and J dropped 4 bases, with 11 bases sitting between them. The DNA for the CDR3 is TGCGCCAGCAGCTTGGGAGGGAAGACAGGAAACACCATATATTTT. It encodes CASSLGGKTGNTIYF.

The chain carries TRBV19 and TRBJ1-2, with 9 bases identical to TRBD1. Trimming took 5 bases from V and 2 from J; bases not matched to a gene: 3. Germline-derived CDR1 and CDR2 are LNHDA and SQIVND (reference sequence). CDR3 length: 14 residues. The CDR3 sequence is CASSSGTGNYGYTF. The CDR3 coding sequence is TGTGCCAGTAGTTCCGGGACAGGGAACTATGGCTACACCTTC.

The CDR3 loop is CASSFGGGRGETQYF. DNA for the CDR3: TGTGCCAGCAGCTTTGGCGGGGGCCGTGGTGAGACCCAGTACTTC. V usage is TRBV7-9 and J usage is TRBJ2-5, with a weak D call TRBD2 (7 bases). The CDR3 covers 15 residues. V lost 3 bases and J 5 bases, leaving 16 bases between the germline ends. In germline, CDR1 is SEHNR, CDR2 FQNEAQ (reference sequence). The complete variable domain, with remaining parts taken from reference TRBV7-9 and TRBJ2-5, reads DTGVSQNPRHKITKRGQNVTFRCDPISEHNRLYWYRQTLGQGPEFLTYFQNEAQLEKSRLLSDRFSAERPKGSFSTLEIQRTEQGDSAMYLCASSFGGGRGETQYFGPGTRLLVL.

The chain links TRBV7-9 to TRBJ2-3; 7 nucleotides match TRBD1. Germline CDR1 reads SEHNR; CDR2 reads FQNEAQ (reference sequence). V dropped 3 bases and J dropped 3; count of bases not matched to a gene: 3. The CDR3 has 14 amino acids. The CDR3 region has the DNA TGTGCCAGCAGCTTGACAGGGTTTACAGATACGCAGTATTTT. It specifies CASSLTGFTDTQYF.

This clone was recorded many times. CDR3 coding DNA: TGTGCCACCAGTGATCACGACACCGGGGAGCTGTTTTTT. It yields the protein CATSDHDTGELFF. The V and J genes are TRBV24-1 and TRBJ2-2; no reliable D call. Trimming took 3 bases from V and 3 from J, leaving 4 bases between them. The CDR3 contains 13 residues. From germline, CDR1 is KGHDR and CDR2 SFDVKD.

This chain links TRBV6-6 with TRBJ1-6; D might be TRBD1 (5 bases). The CDR3 totals 14 residues. V was pared by 6 bases and J by 6 bases, with 12 bases between. Germline V gene data show CDR1 as MNHNY and CDR2 as SVGAGI (reference sequence). CDR3 amino acids: CASRPGEGNSPLHF. Written as DNA, the CDR3 is TGTGCCAGCAGGCCGGGGGAGGGTAATTCACCCCTCCACTTT.

This clone was counted once. The genes are TRBV5-1 and TRBJ1-1; D unclear. CDR3 length equals 14 residues. V lost 2 bases, J lost 4 bases, and 12 bases lay in between. Germline V CDR1 and CDR2: SGHRS, YFSETQ. The chain's CDR3 is CASSFRVYSTEAFF. As DNA, the CDR3 is TGCGCCAGCAGCTTCCGTGTCTACTCCACTGAAGCTTTCTTT.